This T cell receptor (beta chain) came from a study of regulatory T cells in long-lasting Graves disease (dated by TCRdb to about 2021). The study in broad terms: Patients with newly diagnosed Graves' disease had been on antithyroid drugs for under 3 months. This study used TCR sequencing and RNA sequencing of peripheral blood to compare persistent Graves' disease patients against newly diagnosed Graves' disease patients. The study was registered as a clinical trial and conducted in China. A total of about 35 samples underwent TCR sequencing, from roughly 13 patients with persistent Graves' disease and some 20 patients with newly diagnosed Graves' disease.

Library method: multiplex PCR. The instrument was an Illumina HiSeq 4000. To build TCR beta libraries, CDR3 regions were amplified by Arm-PCR using iRepertoire HTBI primers. Gel purification was performed on PCR products prior to sequencing. The authors processed their data as follows. Gene usage analysis of CDR3 amino acid clonotypes relied on the roughly 58 TRBV and about 13 TRBJ segments identified across samples. COPE and FqMerger were used to merge filtered high-quality paired reads into contigs. Contigs were aligned with BLAST to IMGT TRBV, TRBD and TRBJ reference genes, and CDR3 was defined per IMGT. Any clonotype with a frequency above 0.1% was counted as a highly expanded clone. Shannon entropy was used to measure repertoire diversity, and the Gini coefficient was used to measure V-J evenness. Clonotypes shared by more than one individual were considered public. Through fastp at Q25 and MiXCR, TCRdb rebuilt clones from the public reads, retaining in-frame beta chains. One record per CDR3 amino acid sequence lists the most common genes and DNA. None of the V and J calls come from the authors' own analysis; TCRdb made them. The sample yields a few hundred thousand distinct CDR3 sequences; 15% were counted once. The top ten hold about 7.8% of the sample.

Concerning this clonotype: Its antigen remains undetermined. A single base separates this from a much larger clone, so it may be a read error.

The CDR3 measures 13 amino acids from cysteine to phenylalanine. The CDR3 DNA has 39 bases and is translated from base 1. From the germline V gene, CDR1 is SGHDN and CDR2 is FVKESK. Broad study findings and their caveats: Lower TCR Shannon entropy and fewer highly expanded clones were observed in persistent Graves' disease patients than in newly diagnosed patients, which suggested clonal expansion. As a limitation, the authors acknowledged that the small sample size may reduce accuracy. Persistent patients shared more public clonotypes among themselves (under 3,000) than newly diagnosed patients did (roughly 920). TRBV28, TRBJ1-2 and TRBJ2-5 were preferentially used in persistent disease, while TRBV20-1 and TRBJ2-1 were favored in newly diagnosed disease. The study examined only peripheral blood because the primary lesion, thyroid tissue, could not be accessed. Sequencing and analysis were limited to the TCR beta chain.

This specimen's time point label, per the study, means: newly diagnosed GD, antithyroid drugs for less than 3 months. For both TCR sequencing and RNA sequencing, RNA was extracted from PBMCs in TRIzol. The diagnosis of Graves' disease followed American Thyroid Association guidelines. Patients for the study were recruited at an endocrinology department in Xi'an, China. Each patient gave 9 to 10 milliliters of peripheral blood, collected in an EDTA anticoagulant tube. Ficoll Paque Plus density gradient separation was used to isolate PBMCs, and no further T cell sorting was done. An Agilent 2100 Bioanalyzer and agarose gel were used to assess RNA quality, and a NanoDrop 2000 was used to measure RNA concentration. These records were also assigned to another study, of T cells in Graves' hyperthyroidism and ophthalmopathy. Drawing on the second study: Stable Graves' hyperthyroidism was defined as no progression to ophthalmopathy during 18 months of follow-up. Hyperthyroidism patients were newly diagnosed, had a disease duration of under 2 months, and were aged 18 to 65 years. Any patient with an uncontrolled infection, another autoimmune disease, pregnancy or lactation was excluded. Diagnoses were based on clinical symptoms, serum thyroxine and TRAb, thyroid ultrasound and orbital computed tomography. The first round of RT-PCR for the TCR CDR3 was performed with the HTBI primer set and the Qiagen OneStep RT-PCR kit. Most expanded thyroid clonotypes (frequency above 0.001) were also detected in blood, suggesting blood repertoires may reflect thyroid immune responses. A 13 V-J signature model separated ophthalmopathy from stable hyperthyroidism, with over 85% sensitivity and just under 84% specificity in cross-validation and 80%/75% in testing. In validation, the model predicted progression to ophthalmopathy a median of roughly six months before onset, with about 64% sensitivity and about 75% specificity. A discovery cohort of approximately 97 patients, 43 with Graves' ophthalmopathy and 55 to 65 with stable Graves' hyperthyroidism, was used to find distinguishing TCR V-J signatures. Prospective prediction of ophthalmopathy was tested in an independent validation cohort of 18 hyperthyroidism patients and 17 patients who later progressed to ophthalmopathy. The 90 to 100 discovery patients were randomly split 7:3 into training and test sets. In several Graves' hyperthyroidism patients, the study also compared T-cell repertoires from thyroid tissue with T-cell repertoires from blood. After blood sampling, hyperthyroidism patients were treated with methimazole at a starting dose of 30 mg daily, and ophthalmopathy patients were treated with high-dose intravenous methylprednisolone. Libraries were constructed in a second round of multiplex PCR, after which size selection and purification were performed. The libraries were sequenced on an Illumina HiSeq2000 using paired-end 100 bp reads. SOAPnuke was used to process the raw data, removing reads that contained adapters or uncalled bases, had a mean Phred below 15, or lacked an exact match to the constant primer or identifier. COPE v1.2.5 was used to merge high-quality paired reads, and clonotypes were defined as unique nucleotide sequences. MiTCR v1.1 was used to align clonotypes to the IMGT TRBV, TRBD and TRBJ reference segments. Only V-J combinations with frequency above 0.0001, covering 99.2% of repertoires, were analysed. The TCS score was defined as F50 (clonal expansion) divided by E x V (chaos), with BLOSUM62-based TCRdist calculated between CDR3 peptides within each V-J. Welch's t-statistics and random forest reduced around 520 V-J features to roughly 13, which were used in a naive Bayes classifier (R e1071). No statistical method was used to set the sample size in advance, and investigators knew the group allocation. The paper describes TCR Vbeta CDR3 sequencing of 120 to 150 peripheral blood samples, made up of 43 ophthalmopathy patients, over 70 hyperthyroidism patients and roughly 17 progressor patients.

This TCR was recovered from a woman in her 40s with Graves disease. Donor details come from another sample of the same person, matched by shared clones. The rearrangement combines TRBV14 with TRBJ2-1; too little of a D gene remains to name it. This sample comprised peripheral blood mononuclear cells (PBMCs), obtained at new diagnosis, from a patient treated with antithyroid drugs. The CDR3 sequence is CAGSAPSVGEQFF. The bases read TGTGCCGGCAGCGCGCCTAGTGTCGGTGAGCAGTTCTTC. The full variable domain, completed from the reference TRBV14 and TRBJ2-1 proteins outside the CDR3, reads EAGVTQFPSHSVIEKGQTVTLRCDPISGHDNLYWYRRVMGKEIKFLLHFVKESKQDESGMPNNRFLAERTGGTYSTLKVQPAELEDSGVYFCAGSAPSVGEQFFGPGTRLTVL.